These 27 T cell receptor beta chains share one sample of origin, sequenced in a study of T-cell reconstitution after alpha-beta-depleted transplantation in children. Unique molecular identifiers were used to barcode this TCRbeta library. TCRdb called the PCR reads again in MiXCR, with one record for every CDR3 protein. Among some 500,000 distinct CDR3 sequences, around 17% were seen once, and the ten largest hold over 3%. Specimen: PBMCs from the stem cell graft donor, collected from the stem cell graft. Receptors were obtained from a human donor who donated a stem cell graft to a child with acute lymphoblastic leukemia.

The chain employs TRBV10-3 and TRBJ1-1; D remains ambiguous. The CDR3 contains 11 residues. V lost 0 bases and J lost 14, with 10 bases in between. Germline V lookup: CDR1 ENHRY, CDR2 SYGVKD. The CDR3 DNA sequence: TGTGCCATCAGTGAGTCTGCAGGTCAGTTCTTT. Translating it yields CAISESAGQFF.

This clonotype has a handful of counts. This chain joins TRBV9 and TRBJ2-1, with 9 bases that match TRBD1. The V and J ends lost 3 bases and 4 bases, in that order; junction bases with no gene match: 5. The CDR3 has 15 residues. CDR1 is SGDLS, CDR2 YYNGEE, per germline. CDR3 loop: CASSDGTGLYNEQFF. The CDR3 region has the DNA TGTGCCAGCAGCGACGGGACAGGGCTATACAATGAGCAGTTCTTC.

The CDR3 spells CASSFGGSFSTYEQYF. The CDR3, as DNA: TGTGCCAGCAGTTTTGGCGGGTCCTTCAGTACCTACGAGCAGTACTTC. The chain links TRBV12-3 or TRBV12-4 to TRBJ2-7; tentatively, D is TRBD2 (5 bases). The V and J ends lost 3 bases and 2 bases respectively, with 17 bases between them. This CDR3 contains 16 residues.

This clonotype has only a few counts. The CDR3 DNA is TGCAGTGCTAGAGATCTTGGCAGGGGGCCCCGTACTGAAGCTTTCTTT. Amino acids: CSARDLGRGPRTEAFF. The chain recombines TRBV20-1 with TRBJ1-1, with TRBD1 matching 8 bases. This CDR3 comprises 16 residues. Germline loops: CDR1 DFQATT, CDR2 SNEGSKA (reference sequence). With V trimmed by 0 bases and J by 5 bases, 11 bases remained unmatched.

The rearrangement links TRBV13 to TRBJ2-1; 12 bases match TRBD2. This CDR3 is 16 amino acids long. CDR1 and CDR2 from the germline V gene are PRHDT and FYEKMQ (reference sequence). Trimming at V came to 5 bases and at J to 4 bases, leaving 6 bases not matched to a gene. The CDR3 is CASSPQTSGGYNEQFF. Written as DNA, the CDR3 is TGTGCCAGCAGCCCACAGACTAGCGGGGGTTACAATGAGCAGTTCTTC.

The CDR3 nucleotides read TGCAGTGCTAGCGATCCCCTATTCGAGCAGTACTTC. Residues: CSASDPLFEQYF. The chain employs TRBV20-1 and TRBJ2-7; D not certain. The CDR3 contains 12 residues. The V and J ends lost 3 bases and 6 bases respectively, with 12 bases between them. Germline V gene data show CDR1 as DFQATT and CDR2 as SNEGSKA (reference sequence).

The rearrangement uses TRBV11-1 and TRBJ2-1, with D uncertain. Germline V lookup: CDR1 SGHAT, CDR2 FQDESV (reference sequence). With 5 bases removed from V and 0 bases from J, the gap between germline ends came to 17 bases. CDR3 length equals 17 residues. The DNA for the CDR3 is TGTGCCAGCAGCGACCCAGCTTCCGGTTCCTCCTACAATGAGCAGTTCTTC. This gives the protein CASSDPASGSSYNEQFF.

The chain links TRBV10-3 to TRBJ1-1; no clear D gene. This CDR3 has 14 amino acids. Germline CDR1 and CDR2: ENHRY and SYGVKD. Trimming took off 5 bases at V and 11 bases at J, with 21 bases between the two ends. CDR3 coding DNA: TGTGCCATCAGTAATTCCGGGGAATCCTCCGGGGCTTTCTTT. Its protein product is CAISNSGESSGAFF.

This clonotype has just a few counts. Here the CDR3 reads CAISDQGQSNTGELFF. CDR3 bases: TGTGCCATCAGTGACCAGGGACAGTCGAACACCGGGGAGCTGTTTTTT. The chain carries TRBV10-3 and TRBJ2-2, with 7 bases identical to TRBD1. The V gene's germline CDR1 is ENHRY and CDR2 SYGVKD. V trimming: 3 bases; J trimming: 0 bases; junction bases outside the gene matches: 4. The CDR3 extends over 16 amino acids.

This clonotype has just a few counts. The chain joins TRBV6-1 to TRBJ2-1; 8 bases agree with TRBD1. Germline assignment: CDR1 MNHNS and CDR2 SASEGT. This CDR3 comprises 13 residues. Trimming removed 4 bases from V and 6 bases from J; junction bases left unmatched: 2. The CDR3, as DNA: TGTGCCAGCAGTGGACAGGGGCTCAATGAGCAGTTCTTC. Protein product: CASSGQGLNEQFF.

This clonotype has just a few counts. For the CDR3, the DNA is TGCAGTGCCCTGGACAGGGGGAAGTCCAACAATGAGCAGTTCTTC. It encodes CSALDRGKSNNEQFF. The J gene is TRBJ2-1, the V gene TRBV20-1, with 10 bases identical to TRBD1. V shed 6 bases, J shed 5 bases, and the junction held 10 bases outside the gene matches. Germline V gene lookup returns CDR1 DFQATT and CDR2 SNEGSKA (reference sequence). The CDR3 has 15 amino acids.

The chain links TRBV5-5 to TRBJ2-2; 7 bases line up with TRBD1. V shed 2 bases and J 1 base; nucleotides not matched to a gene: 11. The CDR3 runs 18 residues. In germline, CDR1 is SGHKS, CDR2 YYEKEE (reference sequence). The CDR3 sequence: CASSFRDRPYLNTGELFF. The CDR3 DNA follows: TGTGCCAGCAGCTTCCGGGACAGACCCTACCTGAACACCGGGGAGCTGTTTTTT.

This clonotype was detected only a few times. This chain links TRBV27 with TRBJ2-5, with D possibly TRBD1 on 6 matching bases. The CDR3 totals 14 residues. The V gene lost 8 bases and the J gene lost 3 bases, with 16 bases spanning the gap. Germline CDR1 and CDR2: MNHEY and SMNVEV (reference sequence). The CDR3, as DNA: TGTGCCAGCCCCGGGCAGGGGAAGGAAGAGACCCAGTACTTC. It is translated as CASPGQGKEETQYF.

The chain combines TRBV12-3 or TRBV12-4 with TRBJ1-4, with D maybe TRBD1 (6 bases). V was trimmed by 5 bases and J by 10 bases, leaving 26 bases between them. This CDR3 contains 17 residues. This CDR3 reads CASSRQGQEGLGGKLFF. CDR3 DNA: TGTGCCAGCAGTCGCCAGGGGCAGGAGGGCCTGGGCGGAAAACTGTTTTTT.

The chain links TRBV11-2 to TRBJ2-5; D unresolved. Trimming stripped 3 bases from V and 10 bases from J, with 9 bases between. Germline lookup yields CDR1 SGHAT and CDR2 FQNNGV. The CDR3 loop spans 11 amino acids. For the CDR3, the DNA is TGTGCCAGCAGCTTTACTCAGTTCCAGTACTTC. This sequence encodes CASSFTQFQYF.

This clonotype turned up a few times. The CDR3 loop is CASSNSRLEAFF. The CDR3 DNA is TGCGCCAGCAGCAACAGCCGACTTGAGGCTTTCTTT. The chain carries TRBV5-1 and TRBJ1-1, with D unclear. CDR1 and CDR2 (germline): SGHRS, YFSETQ. V lost 4 bases, J lost 11 bases, and 15 bases lay in between. The CDR3 sequence is 12 residues long.

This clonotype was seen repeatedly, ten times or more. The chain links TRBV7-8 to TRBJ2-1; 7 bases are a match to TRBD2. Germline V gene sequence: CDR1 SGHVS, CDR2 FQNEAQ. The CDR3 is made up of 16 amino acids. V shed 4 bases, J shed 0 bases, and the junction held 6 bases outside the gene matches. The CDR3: CASSSLASSSYNEQFF. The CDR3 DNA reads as TGTGCCAGCAGCTCACTAGCGTCGAGCTCCTACAATGAGCAGTTCTTC.

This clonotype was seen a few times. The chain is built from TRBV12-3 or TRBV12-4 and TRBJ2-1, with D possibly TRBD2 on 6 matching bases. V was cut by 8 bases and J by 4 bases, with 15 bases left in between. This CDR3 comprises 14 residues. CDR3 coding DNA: TGTGCCAGCGGGCCCGGGACTCTATACAATGAGCAGTTCTTC. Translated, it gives CASGPGTLYNEQFF.

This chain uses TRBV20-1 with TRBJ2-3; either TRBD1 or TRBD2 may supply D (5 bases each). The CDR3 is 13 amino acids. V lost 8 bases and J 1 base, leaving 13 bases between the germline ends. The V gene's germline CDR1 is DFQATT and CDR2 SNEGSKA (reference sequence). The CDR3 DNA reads TGCAGTCTAGGGGAGTATGGCACAGATACGCAGTATTTT. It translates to CSLGEYGTDTQYF.

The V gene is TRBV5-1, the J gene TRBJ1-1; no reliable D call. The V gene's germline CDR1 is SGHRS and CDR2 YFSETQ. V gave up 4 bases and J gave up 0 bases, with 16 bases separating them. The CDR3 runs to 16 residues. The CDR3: CASSPRTSGVNTEAFF. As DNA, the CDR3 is TGCGCCAGCAGCCCTAGGACGAGCGGGGTGAACACTGAAGCTTTCTTT.

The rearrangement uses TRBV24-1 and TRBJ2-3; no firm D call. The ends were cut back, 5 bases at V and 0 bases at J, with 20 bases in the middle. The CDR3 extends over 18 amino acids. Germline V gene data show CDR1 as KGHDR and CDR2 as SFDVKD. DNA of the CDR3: TGTGCCACCAGTGCTGCGTTCGGCCTCCTTTCTAGCACAGATACGCAGTATTTT. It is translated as CATSAAFGLLSSTDTQYF.

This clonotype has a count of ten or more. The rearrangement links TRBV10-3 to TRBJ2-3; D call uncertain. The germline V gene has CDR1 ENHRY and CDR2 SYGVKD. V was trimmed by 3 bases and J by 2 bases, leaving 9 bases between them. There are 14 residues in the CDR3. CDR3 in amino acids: CAISDPRVTDTQYF. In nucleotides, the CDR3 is TGTGCCATCAGTGACCCCCGGGTCACAGATACGCAGTATTTT.

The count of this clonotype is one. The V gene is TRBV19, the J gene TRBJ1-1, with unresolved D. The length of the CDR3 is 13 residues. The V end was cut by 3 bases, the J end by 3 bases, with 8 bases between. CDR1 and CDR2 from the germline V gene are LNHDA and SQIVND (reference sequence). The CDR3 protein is CASSILGYTEAFF. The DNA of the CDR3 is TGTGCCAGTAGTATCCTGGGGTACACTGAAGCTTTCTTT.

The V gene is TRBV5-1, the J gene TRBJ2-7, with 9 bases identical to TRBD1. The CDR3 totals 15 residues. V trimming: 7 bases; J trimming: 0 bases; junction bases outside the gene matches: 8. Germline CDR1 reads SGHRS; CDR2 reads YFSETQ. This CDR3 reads CASGQGRISSYEQYF. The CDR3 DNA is TGCGCCAGCGGACAGGGGAGGATTAGCTCCTACGAGCAGTACTTC.

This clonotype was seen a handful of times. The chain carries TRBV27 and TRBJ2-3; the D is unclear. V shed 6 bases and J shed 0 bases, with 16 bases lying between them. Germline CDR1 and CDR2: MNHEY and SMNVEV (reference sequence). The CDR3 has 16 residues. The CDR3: CASSQQLASSTDTQYF. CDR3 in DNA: TGTGCCAGCAGCCAGCAGTTGGCGTCTAGCACAGATACGCAGTATTTT.

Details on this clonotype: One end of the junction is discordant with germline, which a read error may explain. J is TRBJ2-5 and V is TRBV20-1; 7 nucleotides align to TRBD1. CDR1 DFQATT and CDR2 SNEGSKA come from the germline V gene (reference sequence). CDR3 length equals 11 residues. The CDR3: CSASTGTALDF. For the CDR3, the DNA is TGCAGTGCTTCGACCGGGACAGCGTTAGACTTC.

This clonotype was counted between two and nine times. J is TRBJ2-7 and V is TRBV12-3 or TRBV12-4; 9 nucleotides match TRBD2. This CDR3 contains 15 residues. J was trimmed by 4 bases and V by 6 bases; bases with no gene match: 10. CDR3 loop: CASRVSGSGQYEQYF. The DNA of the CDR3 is TGTGCCAGCAGGGTTAGCGGGAGTGGACAATACGAGCAGTACTTC.